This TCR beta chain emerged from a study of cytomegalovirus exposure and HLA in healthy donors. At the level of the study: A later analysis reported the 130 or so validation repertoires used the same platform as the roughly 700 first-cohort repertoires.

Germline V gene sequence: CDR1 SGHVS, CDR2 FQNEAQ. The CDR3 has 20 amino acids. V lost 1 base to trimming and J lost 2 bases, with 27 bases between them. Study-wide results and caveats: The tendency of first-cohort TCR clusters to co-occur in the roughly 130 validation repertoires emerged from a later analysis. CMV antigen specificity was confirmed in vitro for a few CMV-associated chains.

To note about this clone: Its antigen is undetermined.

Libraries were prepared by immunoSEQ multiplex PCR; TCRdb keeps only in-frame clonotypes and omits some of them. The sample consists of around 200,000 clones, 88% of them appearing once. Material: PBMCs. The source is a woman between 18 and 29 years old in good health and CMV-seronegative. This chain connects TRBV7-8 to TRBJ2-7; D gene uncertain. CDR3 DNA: TGTGCCAGCAGCTTAGAAACAGATGACGCCCGAACCCCTAACCCCTACGAGCAGTACTTC. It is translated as CASSLETDDARTPNPYEQYF.